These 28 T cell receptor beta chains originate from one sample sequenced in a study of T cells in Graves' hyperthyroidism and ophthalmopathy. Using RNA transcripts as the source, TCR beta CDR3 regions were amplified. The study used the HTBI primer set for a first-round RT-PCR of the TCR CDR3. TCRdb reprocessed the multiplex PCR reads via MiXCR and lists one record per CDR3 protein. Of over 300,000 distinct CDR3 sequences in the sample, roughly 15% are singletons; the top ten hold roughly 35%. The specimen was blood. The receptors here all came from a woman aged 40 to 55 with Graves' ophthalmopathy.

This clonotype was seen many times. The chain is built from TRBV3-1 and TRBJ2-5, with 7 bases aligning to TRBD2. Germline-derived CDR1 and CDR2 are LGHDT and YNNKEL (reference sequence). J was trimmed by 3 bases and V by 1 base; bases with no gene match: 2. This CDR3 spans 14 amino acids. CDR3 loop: CASSQGGGEETQYF. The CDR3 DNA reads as TGTGCCAGCAGCCAAGGGGGGGGGGAAGAGACCCAGTACTTC.

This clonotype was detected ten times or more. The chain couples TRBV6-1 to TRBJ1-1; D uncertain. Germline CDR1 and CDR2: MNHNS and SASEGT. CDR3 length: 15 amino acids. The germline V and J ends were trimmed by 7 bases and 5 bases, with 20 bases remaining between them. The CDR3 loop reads CASKERPSQVTEAFF. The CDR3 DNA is TGTGCCAGCAAGGAACGACCCAGTCAGGTGACTGAAGCTTTCTTT.

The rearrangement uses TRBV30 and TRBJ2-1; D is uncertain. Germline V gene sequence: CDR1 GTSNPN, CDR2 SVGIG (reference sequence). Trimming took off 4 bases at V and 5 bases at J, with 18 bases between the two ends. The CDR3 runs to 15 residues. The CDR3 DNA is TGTGCCTGGAACCGTTGGCAGACGAGAAACAATGAGCAGTTCTTC. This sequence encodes CAWNRWQTRNNEQFF.

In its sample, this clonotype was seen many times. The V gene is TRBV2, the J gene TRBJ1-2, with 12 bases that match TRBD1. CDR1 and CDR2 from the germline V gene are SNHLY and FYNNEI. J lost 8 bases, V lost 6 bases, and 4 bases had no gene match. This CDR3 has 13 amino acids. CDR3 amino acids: CASRGQGARGYTF. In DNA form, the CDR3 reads TGTGCCAGCAGGGGACAGGGGGCGAGAGGCTACACCTTC.

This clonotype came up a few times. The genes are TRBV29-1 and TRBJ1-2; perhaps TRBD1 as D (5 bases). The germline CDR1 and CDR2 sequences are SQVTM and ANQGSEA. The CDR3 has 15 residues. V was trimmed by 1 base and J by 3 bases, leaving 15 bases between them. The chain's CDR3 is CSVEGGGELHYGYTF. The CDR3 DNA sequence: TGCAGCGTTGAAGGGGGCGGTGAGCTGCACTATGGCTACACCTTC. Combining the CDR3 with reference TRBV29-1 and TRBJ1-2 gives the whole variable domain SAVISQKPSRDICQRGTSLTIQCQVDSQVTMMFWYRQQPGQSLTLIATANQGSEATYESGFVIDKFPISRPNLTFSTLTVSNMSPEDSSIYLCSVEGGGELHYGYTFGSGTRLTVV.

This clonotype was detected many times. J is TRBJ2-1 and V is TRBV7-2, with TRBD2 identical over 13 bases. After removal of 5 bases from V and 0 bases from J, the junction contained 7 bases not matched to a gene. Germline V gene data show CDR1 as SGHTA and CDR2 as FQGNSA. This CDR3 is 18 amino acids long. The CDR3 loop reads CASSKTSGGTSSYNEQFF. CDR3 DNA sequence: TGTGCCAGCAGCAAGACTAGCGGGGGGACCAGCTCCTACAATGAGCAGTTCTTC.

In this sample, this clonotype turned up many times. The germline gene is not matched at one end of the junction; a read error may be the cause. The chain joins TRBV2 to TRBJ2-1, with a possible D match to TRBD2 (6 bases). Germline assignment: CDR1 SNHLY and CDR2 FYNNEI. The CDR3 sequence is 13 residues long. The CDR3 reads CANSEAALAHQFF. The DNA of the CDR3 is TGTGCCAACAGTGAAGCGGCACTAGCCCACCAGTTCTTC. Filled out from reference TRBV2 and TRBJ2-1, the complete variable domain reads EPEVTQTPSHQVTQMGQEVILRCVPISNHLYFYWYRQILGQKVEFLVSFYNNEISEKSEIFDDQFSVERPDGSNFTLKIRSTKLEDSAMYFCANSEAALAHQFFGPGTRLTVL.

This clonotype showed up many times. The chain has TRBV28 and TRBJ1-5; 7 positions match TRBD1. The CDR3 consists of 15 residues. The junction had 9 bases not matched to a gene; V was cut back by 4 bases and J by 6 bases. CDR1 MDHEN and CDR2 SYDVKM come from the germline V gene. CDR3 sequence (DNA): TGTGCCAGCAGTTCACTACTGACAGGGAGTCAGCCCCAGCATTTT. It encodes CASSSLLTGSQPQHF. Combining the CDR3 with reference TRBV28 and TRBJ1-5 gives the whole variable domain DVKVTQSSRYLVKRTGEKVFLECVQDMDHENMFWYRQDPGLGLRLIYFSYDVKMKEKGDIPEGYSVSREKKERFSLILESASTNQTSMYLCASSSLLTGSQPQHFGDGTRLSIL.

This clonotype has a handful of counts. CDR3: CASSLVLMGVYEQYF. The DNA for the CDR3 is TGTGCCAGCAGCTTAGTCTTGATGGGGGTCTACGAGCAGTACTTC. This chain connects TRBV7-2 to TRBJ2-7; D might be TRBD1 or TRBD2, each matching 5 bases. The germline V gene has CDR1 SGHTA and CDR2 FQGNSA. V was clipped by 1 base and J by 3 bases, with 13 bases between them. The CDR3 consists of 15 residues.

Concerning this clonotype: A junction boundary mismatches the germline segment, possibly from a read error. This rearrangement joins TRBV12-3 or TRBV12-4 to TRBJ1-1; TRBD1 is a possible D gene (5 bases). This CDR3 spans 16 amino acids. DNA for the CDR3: TGTGCCTGCAGTTCCGGTGGGGGAAGGGGGAACACTGAAGCTTTCTTT. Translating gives CACSSGGGRGNTEAFF.

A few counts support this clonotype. The CDR3 spells CASRSPDRTAEAFF. DNA of the CDR3: TGTGCCAGCAGATCCCCGGACAGGACCGCTGAAGCTTTCTTT. The rearrangement uses TRBV7-9 and TRBJ1-1; 7 nucleotides agree with TRBD1. The V segment lost 6 bases and the J segment 6 bases; nucleotides outside the gene matches: 10. The germline gives CDR1 SEHNR, CDR2 FQNEAQ (reference sequence). The CDR3 covers 14 residues.

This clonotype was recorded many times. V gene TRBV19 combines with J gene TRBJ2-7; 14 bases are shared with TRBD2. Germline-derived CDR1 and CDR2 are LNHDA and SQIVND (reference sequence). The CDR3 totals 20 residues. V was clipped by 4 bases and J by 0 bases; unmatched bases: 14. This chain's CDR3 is CASSTLGPRTSGRHSYEQYF. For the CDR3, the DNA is TGTGCCAGTAGTACGCTTGGACCGCGGACTAGCGGGAGGCACTCCTACGAGCAGTACTTC.

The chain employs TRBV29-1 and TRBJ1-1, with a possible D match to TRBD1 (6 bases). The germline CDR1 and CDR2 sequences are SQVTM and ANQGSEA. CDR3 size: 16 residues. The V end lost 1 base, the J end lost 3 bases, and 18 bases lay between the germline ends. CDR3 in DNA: TGCAGCGTTGAAGCGAGGGGGGCAGGGACCGACACTGAAGCTTTCTTT. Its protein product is CSVEARGAGTDTEAFF. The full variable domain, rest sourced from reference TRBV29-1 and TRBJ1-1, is SAVISQKPSRDICQRGTSLTIQCQVDSQVTMMFWYRQQPGQSLTLIATANQGSEATYESGFVIDKFPISRPNLTFSTLTVSNMSPEDSSIYLCSVEARGAGTDTEAFFGQGTRLTVV.

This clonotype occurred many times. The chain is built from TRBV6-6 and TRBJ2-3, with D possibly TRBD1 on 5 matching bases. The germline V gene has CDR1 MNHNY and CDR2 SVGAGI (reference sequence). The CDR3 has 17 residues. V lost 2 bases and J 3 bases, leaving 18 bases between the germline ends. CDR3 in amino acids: CASSYRPLTSGTDTQYF. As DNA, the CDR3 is TGTGCCAGCAGTTACCGCCCACTAACATCAGGGACAGATACGCAGTATTTT.

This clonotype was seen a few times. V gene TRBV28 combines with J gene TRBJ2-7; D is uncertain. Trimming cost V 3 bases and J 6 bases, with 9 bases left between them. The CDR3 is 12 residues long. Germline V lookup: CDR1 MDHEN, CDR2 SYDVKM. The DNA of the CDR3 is TGTGCCAGCAGTTTCCCCCCCCGCGAGCAGTACTTC. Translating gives CASSFPPREQYF.

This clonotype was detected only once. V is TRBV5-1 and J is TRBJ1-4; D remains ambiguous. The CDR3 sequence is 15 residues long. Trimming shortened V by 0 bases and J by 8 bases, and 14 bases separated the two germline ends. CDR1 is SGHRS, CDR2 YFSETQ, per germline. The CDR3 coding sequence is TGCGCCAGCAGCTTGGAGCGGGGTCCTGGGGAAAAACTGTTTTTT. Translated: CASSLERGPGEKLFF. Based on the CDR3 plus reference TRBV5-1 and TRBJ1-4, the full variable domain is KAGVTQTPRYLIKTRGQQVTLSCSPISGHRSVSWYQQTPGQGLQFLFEYFSETQRNKGNFPGRFSGRQFSNSRSEMNVSTLELGDSALYLCASSLERGPGEKLFFGSGTQLSVL.

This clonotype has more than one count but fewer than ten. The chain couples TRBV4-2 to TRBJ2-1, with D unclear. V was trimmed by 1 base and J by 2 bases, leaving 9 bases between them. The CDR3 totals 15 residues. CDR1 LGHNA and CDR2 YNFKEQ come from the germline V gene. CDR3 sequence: CASSQGHLTYNEQFF. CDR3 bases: TGTGCCAGCAGCCAAGGTCACCTTACCTACAATGAGCAGTTCTTC.

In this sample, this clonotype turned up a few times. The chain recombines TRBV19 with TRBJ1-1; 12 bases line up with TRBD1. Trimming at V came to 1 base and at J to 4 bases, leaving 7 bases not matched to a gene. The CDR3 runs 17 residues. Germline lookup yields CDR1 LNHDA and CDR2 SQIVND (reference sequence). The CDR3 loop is CASSIGGDRGQPTEAFF. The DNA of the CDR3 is TGTGCCAGTAGTATAGGGGGGGACAGGGGGCAGCCCACTGAAGCTTTCTTT.

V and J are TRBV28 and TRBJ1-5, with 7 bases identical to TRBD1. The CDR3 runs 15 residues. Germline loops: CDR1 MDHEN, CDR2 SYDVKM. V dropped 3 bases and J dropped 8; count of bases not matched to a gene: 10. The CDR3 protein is CASSFWRGRSEPQHF. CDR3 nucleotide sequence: TGTGCCAGCAGTTTTTGGAGGGGGCGCTCAGAGCCCCAGCATTTT.

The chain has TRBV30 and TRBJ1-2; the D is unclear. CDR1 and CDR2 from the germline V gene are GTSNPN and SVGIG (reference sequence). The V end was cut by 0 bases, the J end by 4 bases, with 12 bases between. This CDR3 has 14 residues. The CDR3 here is CAWSVGWLGYGYTF. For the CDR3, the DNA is TGTGCCTGGAGTGTCGGGTGGCTGGGCTATGGCTACACCTTC.

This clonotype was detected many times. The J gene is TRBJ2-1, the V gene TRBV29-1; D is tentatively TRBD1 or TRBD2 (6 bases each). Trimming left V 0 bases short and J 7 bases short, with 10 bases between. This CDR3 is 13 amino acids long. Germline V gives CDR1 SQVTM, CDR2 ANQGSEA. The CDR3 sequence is CSVEDWRGNEQFF. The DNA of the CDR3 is TGCAGCGTTGAAGATTGGAGGGGGAATGAGCAGTTCTTC.

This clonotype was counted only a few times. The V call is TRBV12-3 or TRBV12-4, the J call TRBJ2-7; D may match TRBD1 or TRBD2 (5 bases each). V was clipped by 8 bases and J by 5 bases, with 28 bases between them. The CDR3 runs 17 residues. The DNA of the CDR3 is TGTGCCAGCTCACCGGTCGCAGGGCTTCGGGCTAGCCACGAGCAGTACTTC. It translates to CASSPVAGLRASHEQYF.

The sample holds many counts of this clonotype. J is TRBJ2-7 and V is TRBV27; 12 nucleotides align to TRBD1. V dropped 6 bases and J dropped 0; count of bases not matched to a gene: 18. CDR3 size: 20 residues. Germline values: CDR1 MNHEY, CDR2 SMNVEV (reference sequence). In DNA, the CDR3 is TGTGCCAGCAGACAAACCGGGACAGGGGGCTTCGAGGGAGACTCCTACGAGCAGTACTTC. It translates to CASRQTGTGGFEGDSYEQYF.

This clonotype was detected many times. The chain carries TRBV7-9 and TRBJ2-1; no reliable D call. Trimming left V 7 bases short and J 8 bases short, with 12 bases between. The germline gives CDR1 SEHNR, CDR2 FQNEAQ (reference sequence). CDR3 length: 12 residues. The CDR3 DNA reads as TGTGCCAGCACCCCCTGGGGTCATGAGCAGTTCTTC. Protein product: CASTPWGHEQFF.

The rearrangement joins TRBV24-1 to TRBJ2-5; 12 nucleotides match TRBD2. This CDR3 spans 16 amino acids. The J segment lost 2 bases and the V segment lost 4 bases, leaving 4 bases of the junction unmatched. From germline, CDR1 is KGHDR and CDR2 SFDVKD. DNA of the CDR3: TGTGCCACCAGTGACCCAGGGACTAGCGGGCAAGAGACCCAGTACTTC. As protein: CATSDPGTSGQETQYF.

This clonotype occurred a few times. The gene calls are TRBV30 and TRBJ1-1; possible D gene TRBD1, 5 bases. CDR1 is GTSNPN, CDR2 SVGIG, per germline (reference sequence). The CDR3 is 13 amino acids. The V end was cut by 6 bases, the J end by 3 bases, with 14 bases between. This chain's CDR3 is CACLGGSDTEAFF. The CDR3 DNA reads TGTGCCTGCCTGGGGGGATCGGACACTGAAGCTTTCTTT.

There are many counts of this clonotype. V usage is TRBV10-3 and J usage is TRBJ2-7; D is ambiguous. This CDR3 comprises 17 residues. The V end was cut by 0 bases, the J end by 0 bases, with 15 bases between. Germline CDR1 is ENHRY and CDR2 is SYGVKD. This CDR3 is CAISESLGHHGSYEQYF. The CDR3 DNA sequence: TGTGCCATCAGTGAGTCCTTGGGTCACCATGGCTCCTACGAGCAGTACTTC.

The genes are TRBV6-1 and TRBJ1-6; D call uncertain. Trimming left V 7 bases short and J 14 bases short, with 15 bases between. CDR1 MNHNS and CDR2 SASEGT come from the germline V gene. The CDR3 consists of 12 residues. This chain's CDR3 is CASTTQGKSLHF. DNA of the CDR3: TGTGCCAGCACCACTCAAGGGAAATCCCTCCACTTT.